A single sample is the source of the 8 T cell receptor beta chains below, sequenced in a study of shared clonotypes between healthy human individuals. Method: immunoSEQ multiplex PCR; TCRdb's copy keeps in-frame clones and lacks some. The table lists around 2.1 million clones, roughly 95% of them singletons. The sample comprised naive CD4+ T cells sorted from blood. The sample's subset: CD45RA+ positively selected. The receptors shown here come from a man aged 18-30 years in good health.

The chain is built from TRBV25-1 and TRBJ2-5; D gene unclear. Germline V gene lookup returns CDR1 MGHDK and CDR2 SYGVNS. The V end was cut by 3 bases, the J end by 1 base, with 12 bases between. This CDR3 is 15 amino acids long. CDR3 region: CASSEYARFQETQYF. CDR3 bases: TGTGCCAGCAGTGAGTATGCGAGGTTCCAAGAGACCCAGTACTTC.

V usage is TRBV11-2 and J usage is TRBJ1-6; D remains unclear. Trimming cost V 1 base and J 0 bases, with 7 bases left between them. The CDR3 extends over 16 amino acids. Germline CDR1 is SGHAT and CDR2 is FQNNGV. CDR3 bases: TGTGCCAGCAGCTTAGGGTCAAGCTCCTATAATTCACCCCTCCACTTT. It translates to CASSLGSSSYNSPLHF.

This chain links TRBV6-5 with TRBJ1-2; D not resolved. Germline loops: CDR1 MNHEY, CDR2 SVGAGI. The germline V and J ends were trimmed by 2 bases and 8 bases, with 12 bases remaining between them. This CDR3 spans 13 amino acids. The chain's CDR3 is CASSYVTSGGYTF. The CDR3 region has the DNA TGTGCCAGCAGTTACGTGACGAGTGGGGGCTACACCTTC.

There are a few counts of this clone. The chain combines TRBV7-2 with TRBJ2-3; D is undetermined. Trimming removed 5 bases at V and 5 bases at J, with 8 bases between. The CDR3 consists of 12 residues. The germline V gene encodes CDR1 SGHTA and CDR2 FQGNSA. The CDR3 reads CASSVKGDTQYF. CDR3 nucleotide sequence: TGTGCCAGCAGCGTGAAAGGAGATACGCAGTATTTT.

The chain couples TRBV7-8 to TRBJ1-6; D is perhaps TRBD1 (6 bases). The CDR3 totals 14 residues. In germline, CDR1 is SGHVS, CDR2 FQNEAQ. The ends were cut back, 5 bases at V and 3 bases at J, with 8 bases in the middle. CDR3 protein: CASSRTDYNSPLHF. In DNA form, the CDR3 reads TGTGCCAGCAGCAGGACAGACTATAATTCACCCCTCCACTTT.

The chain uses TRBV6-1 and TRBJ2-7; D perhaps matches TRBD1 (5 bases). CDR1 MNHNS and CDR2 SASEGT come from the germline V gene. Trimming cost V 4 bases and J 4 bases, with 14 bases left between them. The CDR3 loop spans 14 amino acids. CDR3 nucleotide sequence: TGTGCCAGCAGTGGGGCCACAGGATTTTACGAGCAGTACTTC. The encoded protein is CASSGATGFYEQYF.

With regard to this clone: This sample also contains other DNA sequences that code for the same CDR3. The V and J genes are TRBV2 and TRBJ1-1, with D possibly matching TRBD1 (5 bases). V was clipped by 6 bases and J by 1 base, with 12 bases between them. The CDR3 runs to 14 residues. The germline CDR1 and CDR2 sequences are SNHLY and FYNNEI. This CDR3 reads CASSGGTGNTEAFF. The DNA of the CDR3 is TGTGCCAGCAGCGGAGGGACGGGGAACACTGAAGCTTTCTTT.

CDR3 residues: CASSIEAANYGYTF. CDR3 nucleotide sequence: TGTGCCAGTAGTATAGAGGCGGCTAACTATGGCTACACCTTC. V and J are TRBV19 and TRBJ1-2, with D unclear. The V end lost 0 bases, the J end lost 0 bases, and 5 bases lay between the germline ends. This CDR3 spans 14 amino acids. In germline, CDR1 is LNHDA, CDR2 SQIVND (reference sequence).